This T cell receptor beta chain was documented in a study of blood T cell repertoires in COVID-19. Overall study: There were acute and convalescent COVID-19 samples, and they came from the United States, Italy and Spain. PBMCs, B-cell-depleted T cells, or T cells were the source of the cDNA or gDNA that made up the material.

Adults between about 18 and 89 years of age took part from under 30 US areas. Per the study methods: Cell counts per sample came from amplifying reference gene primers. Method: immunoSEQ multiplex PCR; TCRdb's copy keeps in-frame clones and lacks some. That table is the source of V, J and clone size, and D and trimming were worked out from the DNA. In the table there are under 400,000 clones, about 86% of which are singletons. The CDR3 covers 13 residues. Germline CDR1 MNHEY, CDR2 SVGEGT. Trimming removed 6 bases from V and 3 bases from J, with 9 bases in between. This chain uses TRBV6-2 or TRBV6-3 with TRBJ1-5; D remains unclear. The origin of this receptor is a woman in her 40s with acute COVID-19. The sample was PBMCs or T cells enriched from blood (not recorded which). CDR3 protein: CASSGQINQPQHF. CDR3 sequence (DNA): TGTGCCAGCAGCGGGCAGATCAATCAGCCCCAGCATTTT.